The rows below give T cell receptor beta chains drawn from one sample of a study of Ad26.COV2.S vaccination and SARS-CoV-2 variants. Clones were sequenced by immunoSEQ multiplex PCR, and TCRdb holds only the in-frame ones, with some missing. The data show approximately 450,000 clones, approximately 90% seen once. The sample consisted of peripheral blood, taken in a trial of Ad26.COV2.S vaccine versus placebo. These receptors all come from a person aged 18-60 years who received the Ad26.COV2.S COVID-19 vaccine or a placebo. The CDR3 runs from the conserved cysteine through the conserved F or W. The D gene is left open where the match is weak. Part of the rows lack a size; the others show once, few, many or a class for expanded clones.

V	D	size	J	DNA	CDR3
TRBV29-1	-	-	TRBJ1-1	TGCAGCGTTGAAAGTCAACAGCGGAAGAACACTGAAGCTTTCTTT	CSVESQQRKNTEAFF
TRBV4-1	-	-	TRBJ2-3	TGCGCCAGCAGCCCCCCAGCGGCAGATACGCAGTATTTT	CASSPPAADTQYF
TRBV15	-	-	TRBJ1-5	TGTGCCACCAGCAGAGGGGTTAGCAATCAGCCCCAGCATTTT	CATSRGVSNQPQHF
TRBV20-1	-	once	TRBJ2-7	TGCAGTGCTAGGGGGGGCTACGAGCAGTACTTC	CSARGGYEQYF
TRBV30	-	-	TRBJ1-1	TGTGCCTGGACTAGGGACGGCATTTACACTGAAGCTTTCTTT	CAWTRDGIYTEAFF
TRBV7-9	-	-	TRBJ1-6	TGTGCCAGCAGCAAGTCCGGGACGCTCTATAATTCACCCCTCCACTTT	CASSKSGTLYNSPLHF
TRBV29-1	TRBD1	-	TRBJ2-1	TGCAGCGTTGATAAAAGACAGGGGACCTCCTACAATGAGCAGTTCTTC	CSVDKRQGTSYNEQFF
TRBV28	-	-	TRBJ2-7	TGTGCCAGCAGTTTTCGAGGGAATACCTACTACGAGCAGTACTTC	CASSFRGNTYYEQYF
TRBV5-4	-	few	TRBJ2-3	TGTGCCAGCAGCTTGGTAGGAGTGTCTAGCACAGATACGCAGTATTTT	CASSLVGVSSTDTQYF
TRBV30	-	-	TRBJ1-4	TGTGCCTGGAGTGTGGGGGCAGGGGAAAAACTGTTTTTT	CAWSVGAGEKLFF